This is a list of T cell receptor beta chains from one sample in a study of human T cells and chemical hapten exposure. From the RACE reads, TCRdb called clonotypes with MiXCR, one entry per CDR3 protein. The profile shows around 260,000 distinct CDR3 sequences, about 9% of them singletons. The sample here was whole blood, taken in connection with sensitization to the hapten diphenylcyclopropenone (DPC). The receptors were sampled from a woman in her thirties or forties with alopecia areata. Some clones in this sample may be carry-over from other donors' samples. CDR3s include the opening cysteine and the closing phenylalanine or tryptophan. Each record gives: J gene, clone size, D gene, V gene, CDR3 protein, CDR3 DNA. The D gene is left open where the match is weak. Clone size, where shown, is once, few, many, or a class for clones that have expanded.

J gene: TRBJ2-1; clone size: few; D gene: TRBD2; V gene: TRBV7-2; CDR3 protein: CASSLEGLGLRHEQFF; CDR3 DNA: TGTGCCAGCAGCTTAGAAGGACTAGGCCTACGCCATGAGCAGTTCTTC
J gene: TRBJ2-1; clone size: few; D gene: .; V gene: TRBV29-1; CDR3 protein: CSVDAASRSSYNEQFF; CDR3 DNA: TGCAGCGTTGATGCAGCCTCTAGGAGCTCCTACAATGAGCAGTTCTTC
J gene: TRBJ2-3; clone size: many; D gene: .; V gene: TRBV4-3; CDR3 protein: CASSQHPGTGSDTQYF; CDR3 DNA: TGCGCCAGCAGCCAACATCCCGGGACTGGCTCAGATACGCAGTATTTT
J gene: TRBJ1-3; clone size: few; D gene: .; V gene: TRBV12-3/TRBV12-4; CDR3 protein: CASSPAGGTLFSGNTIYF; CDR3 DNA: TGTGCCAGCAGCCCCGCCGGAGGTACCCTATTCTCTGGAAACACCATATATTTT
J gene: TRBJ1-6; clone size: few; D gene: TRBD1; V gene: TRBV4-2; CDR3 protein: CASSPSTGGNNSPLHF; CDR3 DNA: TGTGCCAGCAGCCCCTCGACAGGGGGCAATAATTCACCCCTCCACTTT
J gene: TRBJ1-1; clone size: .; D gene: .; V gene: TRBV6-6; CDR3 protein: CASSYPSGAGGTEAFF; CDR3 DNA: TGTGCCAGCAGTTACCCTTCAGGGGCGGGCGGCACTGAAGCTTTCTTT
J gene: TRBJ1-2; clone size: .; D gene: .; V gene: TRBV6-5; CDR3 protein: CASRGENYGYTF; CDR3 DNA: TGTGCCAGCAGGGGGGAAAACTATGGCTACACCTTC
J gene: TRBJ2-2; clone size: .; D gene: .; V gene: TRBV9; CDR3 protein: CASSEGGGTYTGELFF; CDR3 DNA: TGTGCCAGCAGCGAAGGAGGGGGGACTTACACCGGGGAGCTGTTTTTT
J gene: TRBJ2-3; clone size: .; D gene: .; V gene: TRBV7-2; CDR3 protein: CASSLILRGPTKHWGGRADTQYF; CDR3 DNA: TGTGCCAGCAGCTTAATTTTGAGGGGCCCTACCAAACACTGGGGGGGCCGGGCAGATACGCAGTATTTT
J gene: TRBJ2-1; clone size: few; D gene: TRBD1; V gene: TRBV3-1; CDR3 protein: CASSQRRDRIYNEQFF; CDR3 DNA: TGTGCCAGCAGCCAACGCCGGGACAGGATCTACAATGAGCAGTTCTTC
J gene: TRBJ2-2; clone size: .; D gene: .; V gene: TRBV12-3/TRBV12-4; CDR3 protein: CASSLRRSNTGELFF; CDR3 DNA: TGTGCCAGCAGTTTACGCCGCTCGAACACCGGGGAGCTGTTTTTT
J gene: TRBJ2-3; clone size: few; D gene: .; V gene: TRBV20-1; CDR3 protein: CSARSAGGTDTQYF; CDR3 DNA: TGCAGTGCTAGATCGGCAGGGGGCACAGATACGCAGTATTTT
J gene: TRBJ2-1; clone size: few; D gene: TRBD2; V gene: TRBV30; CDR3 protein: CAWETTSGESSYNEQFF; CDR3 DNA: TGTGCCTGGGAAACGACTAGCGGGGAGAGCTCCTACAATGAGCAGTTCTTC
J gene: TRBJ1-5; clone size: few; D gene: TRBD1; V gene: TRBV4-1; CDR3 protein: CASSYRGGPNQPQHF; CDR3 DNA: TGCGCCAGCAGCTACAGGGGTGGGCCTAATCAGCCCCAGCATTTT
J gene: TRBJ2-1; clone size: .; D gene: .; V gene: TRBV20-1; CDR3 protein: CSAKPIREQFF; CDR3 DNA: TGCAGTGCAAAGCCCATCCGGGAGCAGTTCTTC
J gene: TRBJ2-1; clone size: few; D gene: .; V gene: TRBV7-8; CDR3 protein: CASSSRGSTYNEQFF; CDR3 DNA: TGTGCCAGCAGCTCCCGGGGGAGCACCTACAATGAGCAGTTCTTC
J gene: TRBJ1-1; clone size: few; D gene: .; V gene: TRBV12-3/TRBV12-4; CDR3 protein: CASSSRQDTEAFF; CDR3 DNA: TGTGCCAGCAGTTCCCGACAGGACACTGAAGCTTTCTTT
J gene: TRBJ1-6; clone size: many; D gene: .; V gene: TRBV11-2; CDR3 protein: CASSLPGAYNSPLHF; CDR3 DNA: TGTGCCAGCAGCTTACCTGGCGCGTATAATTCACCCCTCCACTTT
J gene: TRBJ2-3; clone size: many; D gene: .; V gene: TRBV4-2; CDR3 protein: CASSRGGGGGSSTDTQYF; CDR3 DNA: TGTGCCAGCAGCCGCGGAGGAGGGGGAGGGTCTAGCACAGATACGCAGTATTTT
J gene: TRBJ1-2; clone size: .; D gene: .; V gene: TRBV5-1; CDR3 protein: CASSLDGQTNYGYTF; CDR3 DNA: TGCGCCAGCAGCTTGGATGGACAGACGAACTATGGCTACACCTTC
J gene: TRBJ1-2; clone size: few; D gene: .; V gene: TRBV12-3/TRBV12-4; CDR3 protein: CASSPKVEVYGYTF; CDR3 DNA: TGTGCCAGCAGTCCGAAGGTGGAGGTCTATGGCTACACCTTC
J gene: TRBJ1-3; clone size: many; D gene: .; V gene: TRBV4-1; CDR3 protein: CASSQGVTASGNTIYF; CDR3 DNA: TGCGCCAGCAGCCAAGGAGTGACAGCCTCTGGAAACACCATATATTTT
J gene: TRBJ1-1; clone size: .; D gene: TRBD1; V gene: TRBV28; CDR3 protein: CASGFSGQGATEAFF; CDR3 DNA: TGTGCCAGCGGCTTTTCGGGGCAGGGGGCTACTGAAGCTTTCTTT
J gene: TRBJ2-2; clone size: .; D gene: .; V gene: TRBV12-3/TRBV12-4; CDR3 protein: CASSREQYTGELFF; CDR3 DNA: TGTGCCAGCAGTCGGGAACAGTACACCGGGGAGCTGTTTTTT
J gene: TRBJ2-5; clone size: .; D gene: TRBD2; V gene: TRBV7-6; CDR3 protein: CASRSGLAGGQETQYF; CDR3 DNA: TGTGCCAGCAGATCGGGACTAGCGGGAGGGCAAGAGACCCAGTACTTC
J gene: TRBJ2-5; clone size: .; D gene: .; V gene: TRBV7-2; CDR3 protein: CASSLVTGTETQYF; CDR3 DNA: TGTGCCAGCAGCTTAGTTACAGGGACAGAGACCCAGTACTTC
J gene: TRBJ2-2; clone size: .; D gene: TRBD1; V gene: TRBV12-3/TRBV12-4; CDR3 protein: CASSLGQGSSGELFF; CDR3 DNA: TGTGCCAGCAGCCTCGGACAGGGTTCTTCCGGGGAGCTGTTTTTT
J gene: TRBJ1-1; clone size: few; D gene: .; V gene: TRBV28; CDR3 protein: CASSLLGGSQNTEAFF; CDR3 DNA: TGTGCCAGCAGTCTACTGGGGGGATCCCAGAACACTGAAGCTTTCTTT
J gene: TRBJ1-1; clone size: few; D gene: TRBD1; V gene: TRBV7-9; CDR3 protein: CASSYPRDRMNTEAFF; CDR3 DNA: TGTGCCAGCAGTTATCCCCGGGACAGGATGAACACTGAAGCTTTCTTT
J gene: TRBJ2-1; clone size: few; D gene: TRBD1; V gene: TRBV2; CDR3 protein: CASSYQGAGYNEQFF; CDR3 DNA: TGTGCCAGCAGTTATCAGGGGGCGGGTTACAATGAGCAGTTCTTC